This TCR beta chain came from a study of cytomegalovirus exposure and HLA in healthy donors. Study conclusions and caveats: The study listed some 160 cytomegalovirus-associated TCR beta chains.

The study ran its PCR with 60 Vbeta and 13 Jbeta primers. The data were produced by immunoSEQ multiplex PCR, yet TCRdb's version contains in-frame clones alone and is incomplete. The sample lists 120,000 or so clones, over 75% occurring once. The trim removed 4 bases at V and 12 bases at J, leaving 8 bases unmatched. The CDR3 runs 12 residues. Germline V gene lookup returns CDR1 SGHNT and CDR2 YYREEE (reference sequence). To note about this clone: Its antigen is unidentified.

This TCR derives from a woman under 30 in good health and CMV-seronegative. Sequencing was carried out using PBMCs. The V and J genes are TRBV5-4 and TRBJ1-2, with 8 positions matching TRBD1. The CDR3 DNA sequence: TGTGCCAGCAGCGGACCCGGACAGGGAGACACCTTC. It specifies CASSGPGQGDTF.